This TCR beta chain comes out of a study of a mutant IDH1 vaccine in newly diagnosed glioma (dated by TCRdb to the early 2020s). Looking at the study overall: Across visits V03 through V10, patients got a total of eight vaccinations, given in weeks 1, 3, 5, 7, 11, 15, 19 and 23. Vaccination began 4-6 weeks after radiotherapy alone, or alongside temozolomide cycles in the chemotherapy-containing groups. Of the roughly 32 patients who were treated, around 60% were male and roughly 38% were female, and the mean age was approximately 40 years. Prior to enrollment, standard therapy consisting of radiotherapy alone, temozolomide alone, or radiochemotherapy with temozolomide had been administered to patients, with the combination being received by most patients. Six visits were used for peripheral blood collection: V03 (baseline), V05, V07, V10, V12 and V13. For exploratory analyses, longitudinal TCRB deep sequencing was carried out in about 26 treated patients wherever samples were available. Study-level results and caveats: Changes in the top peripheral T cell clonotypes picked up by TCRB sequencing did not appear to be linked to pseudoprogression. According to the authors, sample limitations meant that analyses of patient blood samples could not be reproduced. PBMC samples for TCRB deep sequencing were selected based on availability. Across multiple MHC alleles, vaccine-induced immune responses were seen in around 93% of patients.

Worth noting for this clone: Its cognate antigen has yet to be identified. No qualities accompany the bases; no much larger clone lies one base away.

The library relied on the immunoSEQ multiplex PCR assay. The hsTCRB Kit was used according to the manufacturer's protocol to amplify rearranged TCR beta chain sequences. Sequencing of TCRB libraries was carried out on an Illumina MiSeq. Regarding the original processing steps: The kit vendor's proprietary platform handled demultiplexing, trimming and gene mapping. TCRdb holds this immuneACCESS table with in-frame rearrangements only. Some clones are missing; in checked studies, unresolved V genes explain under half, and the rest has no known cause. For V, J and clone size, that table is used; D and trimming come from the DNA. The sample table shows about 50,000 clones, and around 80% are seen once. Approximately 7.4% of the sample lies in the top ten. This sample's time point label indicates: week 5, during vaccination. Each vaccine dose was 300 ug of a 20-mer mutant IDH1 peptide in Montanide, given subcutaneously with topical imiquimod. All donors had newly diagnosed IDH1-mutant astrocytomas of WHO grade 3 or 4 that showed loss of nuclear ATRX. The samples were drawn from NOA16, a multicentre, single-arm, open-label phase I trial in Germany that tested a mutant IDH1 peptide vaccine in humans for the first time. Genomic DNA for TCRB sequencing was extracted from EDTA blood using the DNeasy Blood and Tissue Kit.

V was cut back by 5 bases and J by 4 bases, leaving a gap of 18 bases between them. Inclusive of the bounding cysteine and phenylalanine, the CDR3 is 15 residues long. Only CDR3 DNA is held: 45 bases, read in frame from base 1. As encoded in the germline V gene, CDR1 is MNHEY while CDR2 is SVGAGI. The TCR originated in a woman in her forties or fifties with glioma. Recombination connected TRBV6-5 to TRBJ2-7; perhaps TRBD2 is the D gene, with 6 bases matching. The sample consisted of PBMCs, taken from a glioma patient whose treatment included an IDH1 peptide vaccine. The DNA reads TGTGCCAGCAGTCCGACACATGGAGGGGCTTACGAGCAGTACTTC. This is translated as CASSPTHGGAYEQYF.